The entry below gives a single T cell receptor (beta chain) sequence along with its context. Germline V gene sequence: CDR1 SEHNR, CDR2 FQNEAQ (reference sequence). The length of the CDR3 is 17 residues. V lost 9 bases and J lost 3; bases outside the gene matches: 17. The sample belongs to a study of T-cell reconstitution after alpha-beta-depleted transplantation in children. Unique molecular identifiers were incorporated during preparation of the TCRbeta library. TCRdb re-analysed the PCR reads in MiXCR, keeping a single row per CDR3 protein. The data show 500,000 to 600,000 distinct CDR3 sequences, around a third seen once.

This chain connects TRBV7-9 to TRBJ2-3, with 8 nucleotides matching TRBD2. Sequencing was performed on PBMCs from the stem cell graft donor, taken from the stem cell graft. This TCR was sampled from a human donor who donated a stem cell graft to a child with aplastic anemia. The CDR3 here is CARGPRLRGGGTDTQYF. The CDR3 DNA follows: TGTGCCAGGGGCCCCAGGCTCCGAGGCGGGGGGACAGATACGCAGTATTTT.